This T cell receptor (beta chain) was observed in a study of shared clonotypes between healthy human individuals. The study, taken as a whole, reports: Represented diversity, genetic and exposure-history alike, was limited by few donors. What naive subsets generally showed was a larger estimated richness than memory subsets showed.

V gave up 5 bases and J gave up 1 base, with 17 bases separating them. Per germline, CDR1 MNHEY and CDR2 SMNVEV (reference sequence). The CDR3 extends over 16 amino acids. About this clone: Its antigen is unknown.

The protocol was immunoSEQ multiplex PCR, while the TCRdb copy is restricted to in-frame clones and leaves out a portion. The sample lists around 940,000 clones, 76% occurring once. Specimen: memory CD4+ T cells sorted from blood. The subset: CD45RA-negative fraction. The source of this sequence is a man younger than 30 in good health. The rearrangement links TRBV27 to TRBJ1-1; D is possibly TRBD1 (6 bases). The CDR3 sequence is CASSLTGSRANTEAFF. CDR3 coding DNA: TGTGCCAGCAGTCTCACAGGGAGTCGGGCGAACACTGAAGCTTTCTTT.